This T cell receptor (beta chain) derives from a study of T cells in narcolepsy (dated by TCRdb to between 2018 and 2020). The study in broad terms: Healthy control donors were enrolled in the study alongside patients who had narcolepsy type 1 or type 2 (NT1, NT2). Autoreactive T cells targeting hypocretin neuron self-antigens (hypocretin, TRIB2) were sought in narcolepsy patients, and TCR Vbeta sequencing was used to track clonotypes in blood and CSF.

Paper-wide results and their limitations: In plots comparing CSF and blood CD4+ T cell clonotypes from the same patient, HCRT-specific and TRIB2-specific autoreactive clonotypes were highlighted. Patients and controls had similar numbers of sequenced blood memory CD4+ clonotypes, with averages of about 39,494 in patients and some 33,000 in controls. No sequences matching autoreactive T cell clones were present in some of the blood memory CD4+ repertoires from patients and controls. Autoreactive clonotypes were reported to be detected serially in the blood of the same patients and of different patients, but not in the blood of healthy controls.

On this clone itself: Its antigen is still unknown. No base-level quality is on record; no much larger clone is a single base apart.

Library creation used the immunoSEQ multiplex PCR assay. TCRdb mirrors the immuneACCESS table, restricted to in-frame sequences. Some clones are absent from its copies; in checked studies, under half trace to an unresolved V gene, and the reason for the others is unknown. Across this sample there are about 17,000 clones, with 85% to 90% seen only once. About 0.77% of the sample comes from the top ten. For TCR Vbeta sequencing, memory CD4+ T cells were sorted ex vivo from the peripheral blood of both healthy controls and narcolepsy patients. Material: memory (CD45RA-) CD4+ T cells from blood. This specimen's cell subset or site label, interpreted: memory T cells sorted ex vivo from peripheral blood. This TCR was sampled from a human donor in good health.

The CDR3 is CASSQRQGSIYEQYF. The nucleotide sequence is TGCGCCAGCAGCCAGAGACAGGGTAGCATCTACGAGCAGTACTTC. The rearrangement combines TRBV5-1 with TRBJ2-7; 7 central nucleotides agree with TRBD1. The CDR3 numbers 15 residues from cysteine through phenylalanine. Left in the record is the CDR3 DNA by itself, 45 bases read in frame from the first base. V loses 4 bases at its end and J loses 3 bases; junction bases beyond the gene matches: 10. From a lookup of the germline V gene, CDR1 and CDR2 are SGHRS and YFSETQ.